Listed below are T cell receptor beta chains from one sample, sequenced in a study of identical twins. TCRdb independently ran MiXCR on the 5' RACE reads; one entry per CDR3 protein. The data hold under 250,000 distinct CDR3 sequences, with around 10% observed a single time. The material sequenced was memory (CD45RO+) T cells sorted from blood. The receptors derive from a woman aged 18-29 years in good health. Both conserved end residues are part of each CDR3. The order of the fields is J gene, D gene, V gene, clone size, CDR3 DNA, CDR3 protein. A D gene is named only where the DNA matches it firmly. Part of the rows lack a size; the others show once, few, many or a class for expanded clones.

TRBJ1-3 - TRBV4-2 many TGTGCCAGCAGCCAAGACCTAACCGGGACCAGGGGTTACACCATATATTTT CASSQDLTGTRGYTIYF
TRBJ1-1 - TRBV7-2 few TGTGCCAGCAGCCCAACGCGATCGGGAGGGACTGAAGCTTTCTTT CASSPTRSGGTEAFF
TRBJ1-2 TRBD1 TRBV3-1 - TGTGCCAGCAGCTCTTGGACAGGGGGTTATGGCTACACCTTC CASSSWTGGYGYTF
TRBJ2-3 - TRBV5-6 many TGTGCCAGCAGCCTATTCTGGAGTGTCGCAGATACGCAGTATTTT CASSLFWSVADTQYF
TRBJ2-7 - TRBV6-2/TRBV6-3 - TGTGCCAGCAGTTACTATGCGGGAACTTACGAGCAGTACTTC CASSYYAGTYEQYF
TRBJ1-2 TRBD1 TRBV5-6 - TGTGCCAGCAGCTTGGTTGGGAGACGACAGGGGCCGAGGAGCTATGGCTACACCTTC CASSLVGRRQGPRSYGYTF
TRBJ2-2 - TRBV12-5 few TGTGCTAGTGGGCCCCTCGGAGTCGGGGAGCTGTTTTTT CASGPLGVGELFF
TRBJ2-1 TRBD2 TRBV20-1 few TGCAGTGCAAAGAGCGGGGCCCCCTTATACAATGAGCAGTTCTTC CSAKSGAPLYNEQFF
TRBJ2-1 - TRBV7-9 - TGTGCCAGCAGCTTTTGGACGGGAGCGGGTGAGCAGTTCTTC CASSFWTGAGEQFF
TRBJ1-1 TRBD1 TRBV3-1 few TGTGCCAGCAGCCACGACAGGGGGACTGAAGCTTTCTTT CASSHDRGTEAFF
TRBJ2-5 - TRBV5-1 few TGCGCCAGCAGCTTGGCCCGGGAAGGGACCCAGTACTTC CASSLAREGTQYF
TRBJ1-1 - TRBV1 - TGCACCAGCAGCCGCTCGGTGCAGCTGGGCACTGAAGCTTTCTTT CTSSRSVQLGTEAFF
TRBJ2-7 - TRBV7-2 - TGTGCCAGCAGCTTGTCAGGTACAGGGTCCTACGAGCAGTACTTC CASSLSGTGSYEQYF
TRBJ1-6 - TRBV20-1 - TGCAGTGCTAGTGCTCAAGCGGGTTCACCCCTCCACTTT CSASAQAGSPLHF
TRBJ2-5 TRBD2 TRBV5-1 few TGCGCCAGCAGCTTGGCCTTAGCGGGGGGGTATGAGACCCAGTACTTC CASSLALAGGYETQYF
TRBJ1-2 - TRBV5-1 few TGCGCCAGCAGTTTAGGGGGGGCCCATGGCTACACCTTC CASSLGGAHGYTF
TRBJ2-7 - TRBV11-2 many TGTGCCAGCAGCGGACAGCTCGAGCAGTACTTC CASSGQLEQYF
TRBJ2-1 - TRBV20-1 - TGCAGTGCGACCCCGTTGAACTCCTACAATGAGCAGTTCTTC CSATPLNSYNEQFF
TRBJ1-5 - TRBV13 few TGTGCCAGCAGCGGACCGACAGGACTAGATCAGCCCCAGCATTTT CASSGPTGLDQPQHF
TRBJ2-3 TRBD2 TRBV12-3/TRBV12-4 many TGTGCCAGCAGTTTAGCGCAAGCTAGCGGGAGCGGCACGCAGTATTTT CASSLAQASGSGTQYF
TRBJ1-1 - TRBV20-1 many TGCAGTGCTAGAGCCCCCCAAAACACTGAAGCTTTCTTT CSARAPQNTEAFF
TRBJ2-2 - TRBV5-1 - TGCGCCAGCAGCTTGGTCATGGGGTTAGCCGGGGAGCTGTTTTTT CASSLVMGLAGELFF
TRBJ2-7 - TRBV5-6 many TGTGCCAGCAGGGACGGACGGGCCTACGAGCAGTACTTC CASRDGRAYEQYF
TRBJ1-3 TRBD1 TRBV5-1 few TGCGCCAGCAGCCGGGACAGGGAGAACGGAAACACCATATATTTT CASSRDRENGNTIYF
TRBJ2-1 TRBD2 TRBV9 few TGTGCCAGCAGCGTAGGTGGGATCCGGGGGGATGAGCAGTTCTTC CASSVGGIRGDEQFF
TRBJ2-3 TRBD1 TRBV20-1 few TGCAGTGCTGGCACAGGGGCAGGGGATACGCAGTATTTT CSAGTGAGDTQYF
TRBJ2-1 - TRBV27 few TGTGCCAGCAGTTCCCTCCCTACCGGTGCGGAATCTTACTACAATGAGCAGTTCTTC CASSSLPTGAESYYNEQFF
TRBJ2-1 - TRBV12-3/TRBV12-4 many TGTGCCAGCAGTTTGACCTTGGAGGGGTATCAGTTCTTC CASSLTLEGYQFF